This T cell receptor (beta chain) was profiled in a study of cytomegalovirus exposure and HLA in healthy donors (dated by TCRdb to 2016 to 2017). As for the study more broadly: An earlier analysis of approximately 550 of the donors reported 250 to 350 Gb of sequence data and 117 million unique TCR beta sequences from about 180 million T cells. An early release that covered about 600 HLA-typed donors contained about 300 gigabases of sequencing data and 80 million or so unique TCR sequences. Of the 398 genotyped donors, 65% to 90% fell in the genetic ancestry cluster associated with self-reported Caucasian donors. The study was designed to test whether signatures of past pathogen exposure could be identified by cataloging public T cell receptors. Using immunosequencing, the study profiled T cell repertoires from about 650 subjects and related those repertoires to cytomegalovirus serostatus. A separate validation cohort of more than 100 different subjects was used in addition to the roughly 670-subject first cohort. The study combined high-throughput TCR immunosequencing, statistical association of individual TCRs with disease status, and machine learning to predict cytomegalovirus infection status. To study patterns of TCR occurrence, a later analysis re-analyzed previously published TCR beta repertoires from under 750 donors and added high-resolution HLA genotyping. The later analysis used no new phenotypic data to find candidate immune exposures, relying instead on TCR beta sequences and their occurrence across donors. In an earlier analysis of several hundred of the donors, high-throughput TCR beta sequencing was used to judge whether each TCR beta V gene segment behaved as functional or pseudogenic. Alongside the repertoire data, information on donor age, sex, ethnicity and CMV serostatus was compiled. Genome-wide SNP genotypes for about 60% of the roughly 670 donors were used in a later genetic analysis, which treated that subset as a discovery cohort. All discovery cohort repertoires had been generated on a single sequencing platform. HLA typing covered class I and class II loci at four-digit resolution. The number of typed donors differed by locus: 629-630 for A, B, C, DRB1 and DQB1; 500 to 550 for DQA1; around 580 for DPA1; and around 470 for DPB1. Because of strong linkage in the cohort, five DR-DQ haplotypes were treated as single units for association and clustering. Among over 350 genotyped donors of the cohort, an average of roughly 240,000 unique TCR beta nucleotide sequences were sequenced per donor, about a sixth of them non-productive. What the study reported, not specific to this receptor: Presence/absence analyses assumed roughly uniform sequencing depth across donors, an assumption that may not hold. A later analysis found that most CMV-associated TCR beta chains appeared HLA-restricted, with HLA associations seemingly driven largely by CMV exposure. Assigning TCR associations to individual alleles was difficult when HLA alleles, especially DR and DQ, strongly co-occurred. Because HLA typing was unavailable for some donors at each locus, only the typed subset was used in association tests. A total of some 180 TCR beta chains were listed by the study as associated with cytomegalovirus. Compared with equally common non-associated chains, HLA-associated TCR beta chains in a later analysis were more clonally expanded and had lower generation probabilities. According to the authors, the approach could potentially be generalized to other disease states and immunological phenotypes. A further reported finding was that TCR beta sequences accurately predicted the HLA-A and HLA-B alleles for most subjects in the first cohort. Broadly in line with IMGT annotations, most TCR beta V segments showed up in productive rearrangements about 87% or about 30% of the time in an earlier analysis of several hundred of the donors. V-gene and J-gene trimming of TCR beta chains was associated with a missense DCLRE1C variant in a later genetic analysis, and the association was replicated in an independent cohort. In vitro tests confirmed that a few of the cytomegalovirus-associated TCR beta chains recognize cytomegalovirus antigens. According to a later analysis, TCR association rates differed among HLA loci, with DRB1 alleles showing the most associated TCRs and HLA-C alleles showing the fewest. In a later genetic analysis, fewer N-insertions in productive TCRs were reported among donors in an Asian-associated ancestry cluster than the roughly 640-donor mean. Several of the top co-occurrence clusters appeared to be linked to parvovirus B19, influenza, CMV and Epstein-Barr virus, according to a later analysis. Cytomegalovirus status was reported to be diagnosed by the classifier with high specificity and sensitivity in both the original and validation cohorts. Immune exposure information for the cohort was limited to CMV serostatus. While some public TCRs were present in many individuals, most TCR sequences turned up only very rarely across donors. At a false discovery rate of 0.05, a later analysis linked 15,000 to 20,000 TCR beta sequences to specific HLA alleles. Linkage disequilibrium might explain the correlated functional status among segregating V segments, but an unknown experimental factor could not be excluded. Some IMGT-functional V segments, including TRBV6-2 and TRBV6-3, could not be distinguished by the 87-base-pair reads and were therefore excluded. The sequencing pipeline was judged likely to have produced a cluster of highly shared sequence variants as a technical artifact. Because counts were too low, seventeen rarely observed V segments, including chromosome 9 orphons, were excluded from the earlier analysis of about 500 of the donors. This cohort had only TCR beta chains sequenced, and the lack of alpha or paired-chain data limited which features could be detected.

Germline trimming amounts to 10 bases on V and 6 bases on J, with 14 as the count of junction bases outside the gene matches. Inclusive of the bounding cysteine and phenylalanine, the CDR3 is 14 residues long. CDR3 DNA is the only sequence kept; it has 42 bases, read in frame from the first base. CDR1 MDHEN and CDR2 SYDVKM are derived from the germline V gene. The library was prepared using the immunoSEQ multiplex PCR assay. A mixture of 60 forward primers for TCR Vbeta segments and 13 reverse primers for TCR Jbeta segments was used in the multiplex PCR. Amplification of the CDR3 region of rearranged TCR beta genes was performed with a multiplex PCR assay on genomic DNA. The Illumina HiSeq System was used to sequence the amplified TCR beta libraries as 87-base-pair reads. In the original analysis: Across the 600 to 700 repertoires, a later analysis counted approximately 75 million unique TCR beta chains, roughly 11 million of which were shared by at least two donors. Raw reads were error-corrected and collapsed into unique sequences with a nearest-neighbor algorithm that merged closely related sequences to remove PCR and sequencing errors. To assign V, D and J gene segments, CDR3 sequences were aligned to IMGT reference sequences. For a sequence to be retained, a match of at least six nucleotides to both a V gene segment and a J gene segment was required. A rearrangement was called productive if the CDR3 had no stop codons and remained in frame with V and J, and every other rearrangement was called non-productive. Following IMGT convention, CDR3 was defined as the stretch from the second conserved V-encoded cysteine to the conserved J-encoded phenylalanine. The earlier analysis of about 530 of the donors excluded any sequence lacking an unambiguous match to a single V gene segment. An earlier analysis of fewer than 650 of the donors classified V segments as functional when productive rearrangements were above 56.7% and as segregating when the standard deviation between donors was above 5%. A statistical classification framework was developed to diagnose cytomegalovirus status using the catalog of TCR beta chain sequences. V and J gene assignment, in a later analysis, came from comparing TCR nucleotide sequences with IMGT/GENE-DB human TR gene sequences. In a later analysis, CDR3 sequences and most-parsimonious VDJ recombination scenarios were assigned using the TCRdist pipeline. A later analysis defined each TCR beta chain by its CDR3 amino acid sequence plus V-gene family, and excluded reads lacking a unique V-gene family. A later analysis removed several hundred highly shared, low-generation-probability nucleotide sequences to deal with suspected cross-contamination and a sequencing artifact. In a later analysis, a clonal expansion index for each public chain was calculated from normalized within-repertoire ranks of inferred template counts. Generation probabilities in a later analysis came from a VDJ recombination model fitted to out-of-frame rearrangements, and those results were checked against IGoR. In a later analysis, TCR-TCR, TCR-HLA and TCR-CMV co-occurrence was scored with hypergeometric tests, and a repertoire-size bias correction was applied to TCR pairs. A later analysis estimated false discovery rates by permuting HLA or CMV assignments 20 times. A later analysis grouped co-occurring TCRs with DBSCAN, adding TCRdist sequence similarity when clustering within HLA-allele-positive subsets. Repertoires with fewer than 30,000 or more than 120,000 public chains, plus five repertoires with anomalous nucleotide sharing, were excluded from co-occurrence clustering. TCRdb re-hosts the immuneACCESS table, in-frame sequences only. Its copies lack some clones; in the studies checked, an unresolved V gene accounts for under half of them, and the cause for the rest is not known. V, J and clone size reflect that table, while D and trimming were determined from the DNA. A total of under 200,000 clones appear in this sample, about 71% of them only once. The ten most abundant clones make up approximately 1.5% of the sample.

Turning to this clone: The antigen it recognizes is unknown. The input lacks base qualities; no much larger clone sits a single base away.

In total, around 600 healthy bone marrow donors made up the cohort. Cohort members were all nominally healthy when sampled, although unrecorded immune exposures were likely present. The donor was CMV seronegative and belonged to the group of under 400 seronegative cohort members. Each donor provided a peripheral blood sample, and peripheral blood mononuclear cells were used for TCR beta sequencing. Genomic DNA was extracted from the blood cell samples with the Qiagen DNeasy Blood Extraction Kit. This receptor was obtained from a man aged 50-60 years in good health and CMV-seronegative. The sequence is built from TRBV28 and TRBJ1-2, with 7 junctional bases fitting TRBD1. The sequenced material came from PBMCs. The DNA sequence reads TGTGCCACTTTTTTACTCGGACAGGCCCATGGCTACACCTTC. This gives the protein CATFLLGQAHGYTF.